A single sample is the source of the 18 T cell receptor beta chains below, sequenced in a study of blood T cells in healthy people across ages. For the second PCR, which ran for about 7 to 11 cycles, a sample-barcoded 5' primer and a J-beta primer mix were used. TCRdb passed the 5' RACE reads through MiXCR, listing each CDR3 protein once. The sample comprises over 700,000 distinct CDR3 sequences, approximately 25% of which are singletons, and 8% to 10% rests with the top ten. The data were also submitted as part of a second study, on T cells of mothers and their children.

Specimen: blood. These receptors came from a boy between 10 and 17 years old in good health.

This clonotype was seen a handful of times. The chain links TRBV7-2 to TRBJ2-5; a possible D gene is TRBD2 (5 bases). The germline V gene has CDR1 SGHTA and CDR2 FQGNSA. Trimming pared 0 bases from V and 4 bases from J, leaving 18 bases between. CDR3 length: 17 amino acids. This CDR3 is CASSLAVGGGRRETQYF. The CDR3 DNA is TGTGCCAGCAGCTTAGCTGTAGGAGGCGGTCGTAGAGAGACCCAGTACTTC.

V is TRBV5-1 and J is TRBJ1-6, with D hard to call. From germline, CDR1 is SGHRS and CDR2 YFSETQ. The V end lost 0 bases, the J end lost 7 bases, and 11 bases lay between the germline ends. The CDR3 runs to 15 residues. The CDR3 loop is CASSLDGTLNSPLHF. For the CDR3, the DNA is TGCGCCAGCAGCTTGGATGGCACCTTAAATTCACCCCTCCACTTT.

The chain employs TRBV7-2 and TRBJ1-1; 12 bases fit TRBD1. Germline loops: CDR1 SGHTA, CDR2 FQGNSA. The V gene end was trimmed by 5 bases and the J gene end by 0 bases; junction bases not matched to a gene: 10. The CDR3 is made up of 18 amino acids. The CDR3 region is CASSLPGQGAGMNTEAFF. In DNA, the CDR3 is TGTGCCAGCAGCCTCCCGGGACAGGGGGCGGGTATGAACACTGAAGCTTTCTTT.

The rearrangement links TRBV30 to TRBJ2-4, with D possibly TRBD1 on 7 matching bases. The CDR3 length is 14 residues. V lost 3 bases and J lost 6, with 15 bases in between. CDR1 GTSNPN and CDR2 SVGIG come from the germline V gene (reference sequence). CDR3 loop: CAWSAGQPTNIQYF. Here the CDR3 DNA reads TGTGCCTGGAGCGCGGGACAGCCAACAAACATTCAGTACTTC. The whole variable domain, filled in from reference TRBV30 and TRBJ2-4, reads SQTIHQWPATLVQPVGSPLSLECTVEGTSNPNLYWYRQAAGRGLQLLFYSVGIGQISSEVPQNLSASRPQDRQFILSSKKLLLSDSGFYLCAWSAGQPTNIQYFGAGTRLSVL.

The genes are TRBV21-1 and TRBJ2-4; the table's D call, TRBD2, has no DNA check behind it. TRBV21-1 is marked as a pseudogene. The CDR3 is 15 amino acids. CDR3 in amino acids: CASSREIAGGISRYF. As DNA, the CDR3 is TGTGCCAGCAGCAGAGAAATAGCGGGGGGTATAAGTCGGTACTTC.

In this sample, this clonotype turned up a few times. The CDR3 here is CASSPSGQGDQPQHF. CDR3 DNA: TGTGCCAGCAGCCCCTCGGGACAGGGGGATCAGCCCCAGCATTTT. The genes are TRBV5-6 and TRBJ1-5; 11 nucleotides agree with TRBD1. The CDR3 has 15 residues. Germline lookup yields CDR1 SGHDT and CDR2 YYEEEE. V dropped 4 bases and J dropped 5; count of bases not matched to a gene: 5.

This clonotype has more than one count but fewer than ten. The chain employs TRBV29-1 and TRBJ2-3, with 7 positions matching TRBD1. The CDR3 consists of 15 residues. V lost 6 bases and J lost 2; bases outside the gene matches: 11. The germline V gene encodes CDR1 SQVTM and CDR2 ANQGSEA. The CDR3 bases are TGCAGCGTGGGATACAGGGGTTTATCCACAGATACGCAGTATTTT. Encoded protein: CSVGYRGLSTDTQYF.

In this sample, this clonotype turned up a few times. This sequence joins TRBV29-1 and TRBJ2-7; 11 nucleotides line up with TRBD2. V was clipped by 6 bases and J by 6 bases; unmatched bases: 4. Per the germline V gene, CDR1 is SQVTM and CDR2 is ANQGSEA. The CDR3 extends over 12 amino acids. CDR3 residues: CSVRGLAAEQYF. For the CDR3, the DNA is TGCAGCGTCCGGGGACTAGCGGCCGAGCAGTACTTC.

V gene TRBV7-9 combines with J gene TRBJ1-4; TRBD1 is a possible D gene (6 bases). This CDR3 region has 15 residues. Per the germline V gene, CDR1 is SEHNR and CDR2 is FQNEAQ (reference sequence). Deletions cut 5 bases from V and 3 bases from J, with 13 bases between. CDR3 nucleotides: TGTGCCAGCAGCCACCGGGACAAATCTAATGAAAAACTGTTTTTT. Its translation: CASSHRDKSNEKLFF.

This clonotype has more than one count but fewer than ten. A junction end diverges from the germline sequence, so it may reflect a read error. The V gene is TRBV7-7, the J gene TRBJ2-1, with 14 bases fitting TRBD2. Germline CDR1 SSHAT, CDR2 FNYEAQ (reference sequence). This CDR3 spans 15 amino acids. CDR3 sequence: CASSRLAGGPNEQFF. The CDR3, as DNA: TGTGCTAGCAGCCGACTAGCGGGAGGGCCGAATGAGCAGTTCTTC.

The table lists this clonotype with a few counts. The rearrangement uses TRBV7-2 and TRBJ1-1; D is ambiguous. V was trimmed by 4 bases and J by 1 base, leaving 13 bases between them. The CDR3 has 15 amino acids. CDR1 is SGHTA and CDR2 is FQGNSA in the germline V gene. The CDR3 DNA reads as TGTGCCAGCAGCTGGTTACCTACTCGGAACACTGAAGCTTTCTTT. Amino acids: CASSWLPTRNTEAFF.

This clonotype was found a few times. The genes are TRBV6-2 or TRBV6-3 and TRBJ1-4, with D uncertain. Germline values: CDR1 MNHEY, CDR2 SVGEGT. CDR3 length: 15 amino acids. The V end lost 4 bases, the J end lost 4 bases, and 13 bases lay between the germline ends. In nucleotides, the CDR3 is TGTGCCAGCAGTTCTACCCCGGGATTTAATGAAAAACTGTTTTTT. Amino acid sequence: CASSSTPGFNEKLFF.

This clonotype has a handful of counts. This chain connects TRBV11-2 to TRBJ2-3, with 8 bases aligning to TRBD2. Germline V lookup: CDR1 SGHAT, CDR2 FQNNGV. The trim removed 7 bases at V and 0 bases at J, leaving 3 bases unmatched. This CDR3 has 14 residues. The CDR3 reads CASKGLGSTDTQYF. CDR3 nucleotides: TGTGCCAGCAAGGGACTAGGAAGCACAGATACGCAGTATTTT.

The V call is TRBV18, the J call TRBJ1-1; D is unclear. CDR1 and CDR2 from the germline V gene are KGHSH and LQKENI. This CDR3 comprises 13 residues. Trimming took 0 bases from V and 3 from J, leaving 5 bases between them. The CDR3 sequence is CASSPPIHTEAFF. CDR3 bases: TGTGCCAGCTCACCACCGATCCACACTGAAGCTTTCTTT.

This clonotype has more than one count but fewer than ten. The chain links TRBV7-9 to TRBJ1-4; D is possibly TRBD1 (6 bases). The CDR3 loop spans 16 amino acids. Looked up from germline, CDR1 is SEHNR and CDR2 is FQNEAQ (reference sequence). V was shortened by 5 bases and J by 8 bases, with 21 bases between the two germline ends. The CDR3 nucleotides are TGTGCCAGCAGCCCCCAGGAGGTGGGGGCAGTGGAAAAACTGTTTTTT. This codes for CASSPQEVGAVEKLFF.

The chain joins TRBV25-1 to TRBJ2-7; D ambiguous. CDR3 length equals 12 residues. Trimming pared 8 bases from V and 3 bases from J, leaving 11 bases between. CDR1 is MGHDK and CDR2 is SYGVNS in the germline V gene. The CDR3 is CASEDYSYEQYF. CDR3 nucleotides: TGTGCCAGCGAAGATTATAGCTACGAGCAGTACTTC.

This clonotype occurred a few times. The chain uses TRBV20-1 and TRBJ2-2; 8 nucleotides line up with TRBD1. The CDR3 is 14 residues long. Trimming took 5 bases from V and 4 from J; bases not matched to a gene: 6. From germline, CDR1 is DFQATT and CDR2 SNEGSKA (reference sequence). The CDR3 region is CSASRTGITGELFF. CDR3 coding DNA: TGCAGTGCTTCCCGGACAGGGATCACCGGGGAGCTGTTTTTT.

This clonotype was seen a handful of times. CDR3 DNA: TGTGCCATCAGTGAGTCATCAGGGATTTTCTACGAGCAGTACTTC. Protein sequence: CAISESSGIFYEQYF. This sequence joins TRBV10-3 and TRBJ2-7, with D perhaps TRBD1 (5 bases). This CDR3 is 15 amino acids long. V lost 0 bases to trimming and J lost 3 bases, with 12 bases between them. The V gene's germline CDR1 is ENHRY and CDR2 SYGVKD.